This T cell receptor (beta chain) was sequenced for a study of blood T cell repertoires in COVID-19. Study-level background: The United States, Italy and Spain supplied acute and convalescent COVID-19 samples.

Germline V gives CDR1 LNHDA, CDR2 SQIVND (reference sequence). Deletions cut 3 bases from V and 0 bases from J, with 10 bases between. The CDR3 contains 15 residues. Authors' analysis steps: Counts of nucleated cells, estimated from reference gene primer amplification, were obtained. Using immunoSEQ multiplex PCR, the repertoire was profiled, and TCRdb retains in-frame clones only, with some absent. For V, J and clone size, that table is used; D and trimming come from the DNA. The profile shows over 9,500 clones, 70% to 90% of them singletons. What was sequenced was peripheral blood. The V and J genes are TRBV19 and TRBJ2-3; D may be TRBD1 (6 bases). This clonotype originated in a woman aged 60 to 75 with active COVID-19. CDR3 loop: CASSIGQLSTDTQYF. CDR3 nucleotide sequence: TGTGCCAGTAGTATTGGACAGCTTAGCACAGATACGCAGTATTTT.